Detailed here is one T cell receptor (beta chain). Its antigen is not identified. The data were obtained in a study of OX40 agonist ivuxolimab in advanced cancers. Study-wide background: Enrollees could have had prior anti-PD-1, anti-PD-L1 or anti-CTLA-4 therapy, which under 50% had received.

Profiling relied on immunoSEQ multiplex PCR, and the TCRdb table lists in-frame clones only, not all of them. The sample lists roughly 50,000 clones, 80% to 90% occurring once. Study results and caveats: Several nonresponders also turned out to have low normalized T-cell clonal expansion. Averaging showed that CD8+ T cells had more expanded clones than CD4+ did.

The V and J ends lost 0 bases and 3 bases respectively, with 4 bases between them. Germline values: CDR1 SGDLS, CDR2 YYNGEE. This CDR3 is built from 13 residues. The receptor was isolated from an adult with an advanced solid tumor such as melanoma, head and neck, liver or kidney cancer. The rearrangement uses TRBV9 and TRBJ2-1; D uncertain. The starting material was CD4+ or CD8+ T cells sorted from blood, obtained in a trial of the OX40 agonist ivuxolimab. CDR3: CASSVGNYNEQFF. CDR3 DNA sequence: TGTGCCAGCAGCGTAGGGAACTACAATGAGCAGTTCTTC.